The 5 T cell receptor beta chains reported below all come from one sample, sequenced in a study of blood T cell repertoires in COVID-19. TCRdb's table, derived via immunoSEQ multiplex PCR, lists solely in-frame clones and lacks some. The sample holds about 39,000 clones; more than 75% are singletons and the top ten take under 30%. The sequencing input was peripheral blood. The source is a man in his fifties with active or convalescent COVID-19.

The rearrangement links TRBV6-2 or TRBV6-3 to TRBJ2-7, with 11 bases aligning to TRBD1. V dropped 5 bases and J dropped 2; count of bases not matched to a gene: 5. Germline-derived CDR1 and CDR2 are MNHEY and SVGEGT. The CDR3 is made up of 15 amino acids. CDR3: CASSAPGQGAYEQYV. The CDR3 bases are TGTGCCAGCAGTGCACCGGGACAGGGGGCCTACGAGCAGTACGTC.

The chain links TRBV15 to TRBJ1-4; tentatively, D is TRBD1 (6 bases). V lost 5 bases, J lost 5 bases, and 15 bases lay in between. The V gene's germline CDR1 is LNHNV and CDR2 YYDKDF (reference sequence). The CDR3 consists of 15 residues. The CDR3 DNA reads as TGTGCCACCAGCCCGTCGGGGGGGCGAAATGAAAAACTGTTTTTT. This sequence encodes CATSPSGGRNEKLFF.

The chain joins TRBV4-1 to TRBJ2-2; 12 bases map to TRBD2. CDR1 is MGHRA, CDR2 YSYEKL, per germline. The ends lost 0 bases at V and 4 bases at J; junction bases unmatched: 6. The CDR3 runs to 18 residues. Here the CDR3 reads CASSQDRGLAGSTGELFF. The CDR3 DNA is TGCGCCAGCAGCCAAGATCGGGGACTAGCGGGTTCCACCGGGGAGCTGTTTTTT.

Only one count was recorded for this clone. The chain uses TRBV10-3 and TRBJ2-5; 8 bases agree with TRBD2. Looked up from germline, CDR1 is ENHRY and CDR2 is SYGVKD. The junction had 16 bases not matched to a gene; V was cut back by 6 bases and J by 4 bases. The CDR3 runs to 17 residues. The CDR3 loop is CAIRLEAGGGLGETQYF. The CDR3 DNA is TGTGCCATCAGGCTAGAAGCCGGGGGGGGTTTGGGAGAGACCCAGTACTTC.

The chain has TRBV2 and TRBJ1-6; 7 bases match TRBD1. The CDR3 extends over 15 amino acids. The V segment lost 4 bases and the J segment 6 bases; nucleotides outside the gene matches: 6. The germline CDR1 and CDR2 sequences are SNHLY and FYNNEI. This chain's CDR3 is CASSGRGQSNSPLHF. The CDR3 coding sequence is TGTGCCAGCAGTGGGCGGGGACAGAGTAATTCACCCCTCCACTTT.